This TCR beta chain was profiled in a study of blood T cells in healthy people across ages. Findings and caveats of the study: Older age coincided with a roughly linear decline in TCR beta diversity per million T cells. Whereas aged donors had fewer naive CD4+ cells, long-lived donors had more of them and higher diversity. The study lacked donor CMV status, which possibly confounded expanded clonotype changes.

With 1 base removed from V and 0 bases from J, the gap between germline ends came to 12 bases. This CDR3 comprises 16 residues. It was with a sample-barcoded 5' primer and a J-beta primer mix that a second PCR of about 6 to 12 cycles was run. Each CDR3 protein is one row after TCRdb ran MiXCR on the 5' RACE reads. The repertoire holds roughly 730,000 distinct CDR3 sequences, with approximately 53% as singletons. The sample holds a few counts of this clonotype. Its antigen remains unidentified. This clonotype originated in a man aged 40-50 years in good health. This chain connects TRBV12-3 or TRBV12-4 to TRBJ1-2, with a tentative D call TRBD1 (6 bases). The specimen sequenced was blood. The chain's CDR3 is CASSLDTGATNYGYTF. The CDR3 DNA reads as TGTGCCAGCAGTTTAGATACGGGGGCTACTAACTATGGCTACACCTTC.